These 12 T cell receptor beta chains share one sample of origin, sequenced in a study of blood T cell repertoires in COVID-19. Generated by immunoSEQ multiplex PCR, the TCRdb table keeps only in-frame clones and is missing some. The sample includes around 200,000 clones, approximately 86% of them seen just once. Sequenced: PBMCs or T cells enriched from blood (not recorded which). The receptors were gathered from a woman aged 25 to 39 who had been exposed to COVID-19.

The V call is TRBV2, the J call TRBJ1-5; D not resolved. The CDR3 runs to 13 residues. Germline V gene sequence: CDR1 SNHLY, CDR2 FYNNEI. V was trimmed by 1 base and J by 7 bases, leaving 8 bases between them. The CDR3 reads CASSEGGGQPQHF. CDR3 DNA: TGTGCCAGCAGTGAAGGGGGAGGACAGCCCCAGCATTTT. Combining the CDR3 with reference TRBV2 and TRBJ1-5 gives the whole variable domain EPEVTQTPSHQVTQMGQEVILRCVPISNHLYFYWYRQILGQKVEFLVSFYNNEISEKSEIFDDQFSVERPDGSNFTLKIRSTKLEDSAMYFCASSEGGGQPQHFGDGTRLSIL.

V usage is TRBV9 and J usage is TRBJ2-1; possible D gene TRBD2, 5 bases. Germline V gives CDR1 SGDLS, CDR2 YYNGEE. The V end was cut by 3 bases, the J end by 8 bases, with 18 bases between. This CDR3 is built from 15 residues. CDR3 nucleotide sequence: TGTGCCAGCAGCGGACCCGCGGCTAGCAACCATGAGCAGTTCTTC. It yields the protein CASSGPAASNHEQFF.

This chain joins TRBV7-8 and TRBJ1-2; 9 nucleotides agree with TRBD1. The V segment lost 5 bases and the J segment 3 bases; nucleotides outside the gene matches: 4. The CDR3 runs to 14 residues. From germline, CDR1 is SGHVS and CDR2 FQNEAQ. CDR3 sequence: CASSAGTGHYGYTF. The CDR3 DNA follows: TGTGCCAGCAGCGCCGGGACAGGGCACTATGGCTACACCTTC.

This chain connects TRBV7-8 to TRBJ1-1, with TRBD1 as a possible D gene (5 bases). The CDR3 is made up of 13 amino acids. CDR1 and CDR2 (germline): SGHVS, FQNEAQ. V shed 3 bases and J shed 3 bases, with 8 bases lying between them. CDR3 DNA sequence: TGTGCCAGCAGCTTGACAGCCTACACTGAAGCTTTCTTT. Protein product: CASSLTAYTEAFF.

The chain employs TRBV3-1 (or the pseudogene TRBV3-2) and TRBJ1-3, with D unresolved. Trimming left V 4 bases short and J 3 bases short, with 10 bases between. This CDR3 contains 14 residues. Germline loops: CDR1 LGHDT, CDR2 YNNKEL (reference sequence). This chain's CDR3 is CASSRRRDGNTIYF. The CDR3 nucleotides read TGTGCCAGCAGCCGCCGACGGGATGGAAACACCATATATTTT.

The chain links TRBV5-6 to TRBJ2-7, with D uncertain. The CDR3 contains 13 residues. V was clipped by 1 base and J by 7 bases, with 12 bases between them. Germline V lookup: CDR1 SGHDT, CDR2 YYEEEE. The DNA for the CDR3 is TGTGCCAGCAGCTTGTCCCTCCTAAGTGAGCAGTACTTC. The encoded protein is CASSLSLLSEQYF.

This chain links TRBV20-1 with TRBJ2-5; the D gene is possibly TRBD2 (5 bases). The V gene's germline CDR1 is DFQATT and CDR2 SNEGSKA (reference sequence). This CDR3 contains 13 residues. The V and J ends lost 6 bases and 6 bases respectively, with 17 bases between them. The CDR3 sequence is CSASSRPGKTQYF. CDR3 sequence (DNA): TGCAGTGCCAGTTCCCGGCCGGGGAAGACCCAGTACTTC.

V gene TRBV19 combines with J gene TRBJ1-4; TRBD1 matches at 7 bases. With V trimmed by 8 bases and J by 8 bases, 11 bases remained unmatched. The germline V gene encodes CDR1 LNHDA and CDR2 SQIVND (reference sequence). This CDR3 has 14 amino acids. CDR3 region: CASARGASGEKLFF. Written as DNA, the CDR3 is TGTGCCAGTGCCAGGGGGGCTTCGGGAGAAAAACTGTTTTTT. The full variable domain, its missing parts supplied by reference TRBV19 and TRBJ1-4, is DGGITQSPKYLFRKEGQNVTLSCEQNLNHDAMYWYRQDPGQGLRLIYYSQIVNDFQKGDIAEGYSVSREKKESFPLTVTSAQKNPTAFYLCASARGASGEKLFFGSGTQLSVL.

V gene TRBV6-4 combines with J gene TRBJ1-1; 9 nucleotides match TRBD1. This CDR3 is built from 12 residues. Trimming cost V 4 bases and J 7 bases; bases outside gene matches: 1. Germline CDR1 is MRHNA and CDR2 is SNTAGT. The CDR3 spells CASSGQGGEAFF. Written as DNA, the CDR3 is TGTGCCAGCAGTGGACAGGGGGGTGAAGCTTTCTTT.

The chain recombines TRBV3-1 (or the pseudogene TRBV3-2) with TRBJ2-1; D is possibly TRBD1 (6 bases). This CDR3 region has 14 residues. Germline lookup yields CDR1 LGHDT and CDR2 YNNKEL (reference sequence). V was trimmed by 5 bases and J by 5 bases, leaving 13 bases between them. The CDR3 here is CASSTQGQNNEQFF. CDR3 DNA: TGTGCCAGCAGCACCCAAGGACAGAACAATGAGCAGTTCTTC.

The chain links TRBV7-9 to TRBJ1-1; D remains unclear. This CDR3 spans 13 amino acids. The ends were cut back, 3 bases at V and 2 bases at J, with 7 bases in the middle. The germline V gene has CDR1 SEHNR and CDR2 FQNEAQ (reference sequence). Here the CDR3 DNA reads TGTGCCAGCAGCTTCCACATAAACACTGAAGCTTTCTTT. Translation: CASSFHINTEAFF. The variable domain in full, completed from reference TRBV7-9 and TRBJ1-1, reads DTGVSQNPRHKITKRGQNVTFRCDPISEHNRLYWYRQTLGQGPEFLTYFQNEAQLEKSRLLSDRFSAERPKGSFSTLEIQRTEQGDSAMYLCASSFHINTEAFFGQGTRLTVV.

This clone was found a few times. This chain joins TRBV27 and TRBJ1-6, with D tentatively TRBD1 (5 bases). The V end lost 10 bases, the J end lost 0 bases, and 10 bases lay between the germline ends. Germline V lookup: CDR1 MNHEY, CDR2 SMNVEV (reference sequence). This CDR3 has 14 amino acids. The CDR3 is CATRGSSYNSPLHF. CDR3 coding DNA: TGTGCCACCCGGGGGAGCTCCTATAATTCACCCCTCCACTTT.